This T cell receptor beta chain stems from a study of blood T cell repertoires in COVID-19. For the study at large: Sites in the United States, Italy and Spain provided acute and convalescent COVID-19 samples.

TCRdb's table, derived via immunoSEQ multiplex PCR, lists solely in-frame clones and lacks some. Found here are roughly 170,000 clones, 70% to 90% of them singletons; the top ten hold about 3%. Between the trimmed V and J ends, which lost 6 bases and 3 bases, there was a span of 12 bases. Germline-derived CDR1 and CDR2 are MDHEN and SYDVKM. The CDR3 totals 14 residues. The rearrangement uses TRBV28 and TRBJ1-3; D is uncertain. Material for sequencing was peripheral blood. The clonotype comes from a man in his forties with active or convalescent COVID-19. For the CDR3, the DNA is TGTGCCAGCAGCACCCGGGTGGTTGGAAACACCATATATTTT. As protein: CASSTRVVGNTIYF.